This TCR beta chain was captured in a study of OX40 agonist ivuxolimab in advanced cancers. At the level of the study: Three patients had partial responses: one hepatocellular carcinoma, two cutaneous melanoma.

For this clone: Its antigen is still unknown.

Germline V gives CDR1 SEHNR, CDR2 FQNEAQ (reference sequence). V shed 5 bases and J shed 8 bases, with 18 bases lying between them. The CDR3 contains 15 residues. Prior autoimmune disease or systemic immunosuppression barred patients. Study conclusions and caveats: CD4+ and CD8+ T cells in blood underwent clonal expansion by week 6 at 0.1 to 3.0 mg/kg.

The table came from immunoSEQ multiplex PCR; TCRdb's copy has only in-frame clones and leaves some out. The sample has about 120,000 clones, approximately 90% seen once; the top ten hold 0.27%. The receptor was isolated from an adult with an advanced solid tumor such as melanoma, head and neck, liver or kidney cancer. The rearrangement uses TRBV7-9 and TRBJ1-4, with a tentative D call TRBD1 (6 bases). The sequencing used CD4+ or CD8+ T cells sorted from blood, collected in a trial of the OX40 agonist ivuxolimab. CDR3: CASSRAQGPGEKLFF. The CDR3 DNA reads as TGTGCCAGCAGCCGAGCCCAGGGGCCTGGAGAAAAACTGTTTTTT.